Listed here is a single T cell receptor beta chain. The target antigen is unknown. The repertoire was sequenced with immunoSEQ multiplex PCR; TCRdb's copy has only in-frame clones and lacks some. The sample shows fewer than 70,000 clones, around 89% of them seen only once. These data belong to a study of a mutant IDH1 vaccine in newly diagnosed glioma. Turning to the study itself: Eight vaccinations went to patients in weeks 1, 3, 5, 7, 11, 15, 19, 23. Averaging around 42 years of age, treated patients were around 60% male and 37.5% female. Vaccination followed radiotherapy alone by 4-6 weeks, or accompanied temozolomide cycles. Most patients had radiochemotherapy with temozolomide before enrollment; others had one alone.

Time point reported: week 5, during vaccination. Doses comprised 300 ug of mutant IDH1 20-mer peptide each, plus topical imiquimod. Sequenced material: PBMCs, taken from a glioma patient whose treatment included an IDH1 peptide vaccine. This clonotype was sampled from a woman in her forties with glioma.

The CDR3 sequence: CASSVENGANEKLFF. The CDR3 coding sequence is TGTGCCAGCAGTGTGGAGAATGGGGCTAATGAAAAACTGTTTTTT. The V and J genes are TRBV2 and TRBJ1-4, with D hard to call. Trimming left V 4 bases short and J 3 bases short, with 12 bases between. The CDR3 sequence is 15 residues long. Germline V gene lookup returns CDR1 SNHLY and CDR2 FYNNEI.